Below, one T cell receptor beta chain is given with its context. Time point noted: pretreatment peripheral blood. The investigators introduced synthetic TCR analog templates into each PCR as spikes. Here immunoSEQ multiplex PCR was the method, and the copy in TCRdb shows in-frame clones only, minus some. The sample consists of about 39,000 clones, just over 90% of them appearing once. This entry is derived from a study of PD-L1 blockade in urothelial cancer. Study information: Patients previously received 0 to 3 chemotherapy regimens. Researchers looked at the blood 3 weeks (second dose) and 6 weeks after treatment began. Among blood samples, the median T cell count was 130,000 to 150,000.

The sequence was collected from a woman aged 60-75 years with urothelial cancer. The source material was PBMCs, sampled around atezolizumab (anti-PD-L1) treatment.

CDR3 in amino acids: CASSLARRGLAGETQYF. DNA of the CDR3: TGTGCCAGCAGCTTAGCGCGAAGAGGACTAGCGGGAGAGACCCAGTACTTC. The rearrangement uses TRBV7-2 and TRBJ2-5; 11 nucleotides agree with TRBD2. There are 17 residues in the CDR3. Trimming took 0 bases from V and 4 from J; bases not matched to a gene: 7. Germline V gene lookup returns CDR1 SGHTA and CDR2 FQGNSA.